This T cell receptor (beta chain) derives from a study of blood T cell dynamics during melanoma immunotherapy. Germline V gene lookup returns CDR1 SGHDT and CDR2 YYEEEE. V lost 4 bases and J lost 0; bases outside the gene matches: 5. The CDR3 sequence is 15 residues long. Time point here: week 3, after first cycle of checkpoint inhibitor. TCRdb's table, derived via immunoSEQ multiplex PCR, lists solely in-frame clones and lacks some. The data contain over 9,000 clones, roughly 83% of them singletons. This clonotype originated in a human donor with melanoma. Sequences were derived from blood, sampled from a patient treated with checkpoint blockade. The chain couples TRBV5-6 to TRBJ1-1, with TRBD1 matching 8 bases. As DNA, the CDR3 is TGTGCCAGCAGCCTGACAGGGGCAGTGAACACTGAAGCTTTCTTT. Amino acids: CASSLTGAVNTEAFF.